The 21 T cell receptor beta chains given below trace back to one sample, sequenced in a study of CD8 T cells in ankylosing spondylitis. MiXCR was run by TCRdb on the 5' RACE reads, yielding one entry per CDR3 protein. The profile covers about 320,000 distinct CDR3 sequences, with around a tenth appearing a single time and 9.1% taken by the ten largest. The sample comprised blood, either unsorted or a sorted T cell fraction (not recorded which). These TCRs come from a female donor with ankylosing spondylitis or in good health (not recorded which).

This clonotype was seen many times. The chain is built from TRBV12-3 or TRBV12-4 and TRBJ2-7; TRBD1 is a possible D gene (5 bases). Trimming cost V 3 bases and J 2 bases, with 8 bases left between them. This CDR3 is 13 amino acids long. The CDR3 is CASSFYRTYEQYF. CDR3 sequence (DNA): TGTGCCAGCAGTTTTTACAGGACCTACGAGCAGTACTTC.

This clonotype was recorded many times. V gene TRBV12-3 or TRBV12-4 combines with J gene TRBJ1-1; no reliable D call. V was cut by 2 bases and J by 7 bases, with 11 bases left in between. The length of the CDR3 is 13 residues. The CDR3 here is CASSLQASGEAFF. In nucleotides, the CDR3 is TGTGCCAGCAGTTTACAGGCGTCGGGTGAAGCTTTCTTT.

Ten or more counts support this clonotype. This chain joins TRBV5-1 and TRBJ2-3, with D perhaps matching TRBD1 (5 bases). CDR1 is SGHRS, CDR2 YFSETQ, per germline. V dropped 3 bases and J dropped 2 bases, with 10 bases sitting between them. The CDR3 covers 14 residues. CDR3 DNA: TGCGCCAGCAGCTCTTCTGGGGCCACAGATACGCAGTATTTT. It is translated as CASSSSGATDTQYF.

This clonotype was recorded only once. The chain recombines TRBV25-1 with TRBJ2-3, with 10 nucleotides matching TRBD1. Germline trimming cut 5 bases from V and 2 bases from J; bases unmatched to any gene: 10. The germline CDR1 and CDR2 sequences are MGHDK and SYGVNS. CDR3 length: 17 amino acids. The CDR3 sequence: CASSHITGTGATDTQYF. The CDR3 nucleotides read TGTGCCAGCAGTCACATAACCGGGACAGGGGCCACAGATACGCAGTATTTT.

This clonotype was seen more than once but under ten times. The genes are TRBV27 and TRBJ2-7; D remains ambiguous. This CDR3 is 14 amino acids long. V lost 3 bases to trimming and J lost 2 bases, with 11 bases between them. In germline, CDR1 is MNHEY, CDR2 SMNVEV (reference sequence). The CDR3 sequence is CASSFTHKPYEQYF. The CDR3 coding sequence is TGTGCCAGCAGTTTTACCCATAAGCCCTACGAGCAGTACTTC.

In its sample, this clonotype was seen many times. The chain recombines TRBV27 with TRBJ2-2; D ambiguous. The CDR3 sequence is 13 residues long. Germline V CDR1 and CDR2: MNHEY, SMNVEV (reference sequence). V lost 10 bases, J lost 3 bases, and 12 bases lay in between. Here the CDR3 reads CATQSAYTGELFF. CDR3 in DNA: TGTGCCACCCAATCGGCGTACACCGGGGAGCTGTTTTTT.

At least ten counts were recorded for this clonotype. The rearrangement joins TRBV27 to TRBJ1-2; D remains unclear. This CDR3 has 15 residues. Per germline, CDR1 MNHEY and CDR2 SMNVEV (reference sequence). V was pared by 5 bases and J by 3 bases, with 16 bases between. The CDR3 sequence: CASSITSLADYGYTF. In DNA, the CDR3 is TGTGCCAGCAGTATTACAAGTCTTGCCGACTATGGCTACACCTTC.

Many counts were recorded for this clonotype. The chain joins TRBV3-1 to TRBJ2-1; 7 nucleotides match TRBD2. With V trimmed by 0 bases and J by 0 bases, 5 bases remained unmatched. The CDR3 runs 17 residues. Per the germline V gene, CDR1 is LGHDT and CDR2 is YNNKEL (reference sequence). In DNA, the CDR3 is TGTGCCAGCAGCCAAGATCGGAGCGGGATCTCCTACAATGAGCAGTTCTTC. Its translation is CASSQDRSGISYNEQFF.

This clonotype was recorded at least ten times. This chain uses TRBV5-1 with TRBJ1-4; tentatively, D is TRBD1 (6 bases). V lost 4 bases and J 7 bases, leaving 14 bases between the germline ends. The CDR3 consists of 14 residues. CDR1 and CDR2 (germline): SGHRS, YFSETQ. CDR3 nucleotide sequence: TGCGCCAGCAGCCGGGCGGGGGGCCCTGAAAAACTGTTTTTT. The encoded protein is CASSRAGGPEKLFF.

This clonotype was picked up a small number of times. The chain recombines TRBV5-4 with TRBJ2-3, with D unresolved. The CDR3 has 15 residues. Germline values: CDR1 SGHNT, CDR2 YYREEE (reference sequence). Trimming left V 4 bases short and J 1 base short, with 13 bases between. This CDR3 reads CASSPQPAGTDTQYF. Here the CDR3 DNA reads TGTGCCAGCAGCCCCCAGCCGGCTGGCACAGATACGCAGTATTTT.

The chain couples TRBV5-5 to TRBJ1-4; perhaps TRBD1 as D (6 bases). Between the trimmed V and J ends, which lost 5 bases and 0 bases, there was a span of 11 bases. Germline-derived CDR1 and CDR2 are SGHKS and YYEKEE (reference sequence). This CDR3 region has 15 residues. The CDR3 nucleotides read TGTGCCAGCAGTGACAGGTTAACAACTAATGAAAAACTGTTTTTT. This translates into CASSDRLTTNEKLFF.

This clonotype was detected many times. CDR3: CATSDWRTGDYNEQFF. CDR3 in DNA: TGTGCCACCAGTGATTGGCGGACAGGGGACTACAATGAGCAGTTCTTC. The chain uses TRBV24-1 and TRBJ2-1; TRBD1 aligns across 9 bases. Germline V gene sequence: CDR1 KGHDR, CDR2 SFDVKD. The ends lost 2 bases at V and 3 bases at J; junction bases unmatched: 4. The length of the CDR3 is 16 residues.

This clonotype occurred many times. The J gene is TRBJ2-2, the V gene TRBV12-3 or TRBV12-4; possibly TRBD1 for D (6 bases). The CDR3 has 14 residues. V dropped 5 bases and J dropped 5 bases, with 12 bases sitting between them. CDR3 bases: TGTGCCAGCAGTCCCACAGGGTTGACCGGGGAGCTGTTTTTT. As protein: CASSPTGLTGELFF.

This clonotype was detected ten times or more. V is TRBV28 and J is TRBJ2-3; D uncertain. Germline V gives CDR1 MDHEN, CDR2 SYDVKM. This CDR3 spans 14 amino acids. V was clipped by 4 bases and J by 2 bases, with 10 bases between them. Here the CDR3 DNA reads TGTGCCAGCAGTTCCCCTATATACACAGATACGCAGTATTTT. Translated, it gives CASSSPIYTDTQYF.

The chain uses TRBV27 and TRBJ2-7; D possibly corresponds to TRBD1 (6 bases). CDR3 length: 15 amino acids. Per germline, CDR1 MNHEY and CDR2 SMNVEV (reference sequence). Deletions cut 4 bases from V and 0 bases from J, with 13 bases between. The CDR3 DNA follows: TGTGCCAGCAGTTCAGGGGTAGCGAGCTCCTACGAGCAGTACTTC. It encodes CASSSGVASSYEQYF.

This clonotype was seen only a few times. V usage is TRBV15 and J usage is TRBJ2-3, with a weak D call TRBD2 (5 bases). This CDR3 has 12 amino acids. V was shortened by 8 bases and J by 2 bases, with 8 bases between the two germline ends. Per germline, CDR1 LNHNV and CDR2 YYDKDF (reference sequence). The CDR3 DNA reads as TGTGCCACCGAGGGAGACACAGATACGCAGTATTTT. It is translated as CATEGDTDTQYF.

Ten or more counts support this clonotype. One junction end does not reproduce the germline sequence, and a read error may be involved. The CDR3 nucleotides read TGTGCCAGCAGCCGGGACAGGCTCTCCTTC. Translation: CASSRDRLSF. The chain combines TRBV6-6 with TRBJ1-2; 8 bases match TRBD1. Germline assignment: CDR1 MNHNY and CDR2 SVGAGI (reference sequence). The CDR3 has 10 residues.

This clonotype has ten or more counts. The rearrangement joins TRBV20-1 to TRBJ1-2; TRBD1 matches at 9 bases. Trimming took 6 bases from V and 2 from J; bases not matched to a gene: 7. This CDR3 region has 14 residues. Germline lookup yields CDR1 DFQATT and CDR2 SNEGSKA (reference sequence). This CDR3 is CSASRTGENYGYTF. The CDR3 DNA follows: TGCAGTGCATCTAGGACAGGGGAAAACTATGGCTACACCTTC.

This clonotype was seen many times. V is TRBV7-8 and J is TRBJ2-3; D call uncertain. The CDR3 spans 15 residues. The V gene lost 3 bases and the J gene lost 2 bases, with 12 bases spanning the gap. The germline gives CDR1 SGHVS, CDR2 FQNEAQ. CDR3 loop: CASSFARNPTDTQYF. DNA for the CDR3: TGTGCCAGCAGCTTCGCGCGAAACCCCACAGATACGCAGTATTTT.

This clonotype was counted at least ten times. V and J are TRBV20-1 and TRBJ2-3; D call uncertain. V lost 6 bases and J 0 bases, leaving 10 bases between the germline ends. Looked up from germline, CDR1 is DFQATT and CDR2 is SNEGSKA (reference sequence). The CDR3 runs 13 residues. The CDR3 here is CSAWTASTDTQYF. The CDR3 nucleotides read TGCAGTGCCTGGACCGCTAGCACAGATACGCAGTATTTT.

The table lists this clonotype with many counts. The V gene is TRBV15, the J gene TRBJ1-5; D ambiguous. The CDR3 runs to 19 residues. Germline-derived CDR1 and CDR2 are LNHNV and YYDKDF (reference sequence). V was cut by 4 bases and J by 0 bases, with 22 bases left in between. As DNA, the CDR3 is TGTGCCACCAGCACCGAATTTAAGAGAGTGCGAAATAGCAATCAGCCCCAGCATTTT. The encoded protein is CATSTEFKRVRNSNQPQHF.